The sequence of this T cell receptor beta chain was determined in a study of cytomegalovirus exposure and HLA in healthy donors. With 60 Vbeta and 13 Jbeta primers, the PCR was carried out. Profiled with immunoSEQ multiplex PCR; TCRdb holds only in-frame clones, not every one. The sample spans roughly 71,000 clones; the ten largest clones claim 4% to 5.5%. Study outcomes and limitations: Associated with cytomegalovirus, according to the listing, were 150 to 200 TCR beta chains. Productive status was seen about 90% or about 30% of the time for most TCR beta V segments in an earlier analysis.

The CDR3 length is 14 residues. V was cut by 7 bases and J by 9 bases, with 16 bases left in between. Germline V gives CDR1 MNHEY, CDR2 SMNVEV (reference sequence). Turning to this clone: Its target is unknown.

The sequence was obtained from a woman aged 40 to 49 in good health and CMV-seropositive. The chain is built from TRBV27 and TRBJ1-6; D gene ambiguous. What was sequenced was PBMCs. The CDR3 DNA reads as TGTGCCAGCATGTATAGGACGGCGGGTTCACCCCTCCACTTT. This translates into CASMYRTAGSPLHF.